This TCR beta chain was identified during a study of blood T cell repertoires in COVID-19. As for the study in general: COVID-19 samples collected from the United States, Italy and Spain covered acute and convalescent phases. In each case, the material was cDNA or gDNA derived from T cells, B-cell-depleted T cells, or PBMCs.

In Seattle, patients joined the study during active infection and were tracked longitudinally. Source study methods: Estimation of nucleated cell counts was performed using reference gene primer amplification. Libraries were prepared by immunoSEQ multiplex PCR; TCRdb keeps only in-frame clonotypes and omits some of them. The V and J calls and the clone size are those of that table, but D and trimming were determined from the DNA. The top ten clones hold about 2% of a sample with roughly 120,000 clones, about 93% of them seen once. The CDR3 extends over 17 amino acids. The germline V gene encodes CDR1 MDHEN and CDR2 SYDVKM. Trimming left V 4 bases short and J 9 bases short, with 25 bases between.

This rearrangement joins TRBV28 to TRBJ2-1; D is possibly TRBD2 (6 bases). The receptor's source is a man aged 45-65 years with COVID-19, enrolled during active disease. The sequenced sample was peripheral blood. CDR3 amino acids: CASSSLDTFFGGGEQFF. DNA of the CDR3: TGTGCCAGCAGTTCTCTTGACACATTTTTCGGGGGTGGTGAGCAGTTCTTC.